The clone carrying this TCR beta chain appeared a single time. Antigen unknown. The CDR3 has 13 amino acids. With V trimmed by 0 bases and J by 10 bases, 5 bases remained unmatched. Germline CDR1 reads SGDLS; CDR2 reads YYNGEE. These data are taken from a study of cytomegalovirus exposure and HLA in healthy donors. Broader study findings: A list of approximately 160 TCR beta chains associated with cytomegalovirus was given.

PCR involved 60 Vbeta and 13 Jbeta primers. Repertoires were generated with immunoSEQ multiplex PCR, while TCRdb's copy carries only in-frame clones and drops some. Of 150,000 to 200,000 clones listed, over 80% are singletons. The chain combines TRBV9 with TRBJ2-7; the match to TRBD2 covers 9 bases. Sequencing was done on a sample of PBMCs. This sequence originates from a middle-aged man in good health and CMV-seropositive. CDR3 loop: CASSVEVSGSQYF. The CDR3 nucleotides read TGTGCCAGCAGCGTAGAGGTTAGCGGGAGTCAGTACTTC.